The subject of this entry is one T cell receptor (beta chain). What it binds is not known. Systemic immunosuppression or autoimmune disease history was grounds to exclude patients. The sample belongs to a study of OX40 agonist ivuxolimab in advanced cancers. Across the study: Prior anti-PD-1, anti-PD-L1 or anti-CTLA-4 therapy was allowed; 40% had some.

Using immunoSEQ multiplex PCR, the repertoire was profiled, and TCRdb retains in-frame clones only, with some absent. This table holds some 140,000 clones, 90% found once. Study-level points and caveats: There were also nonresponders showing low normalized T-cell clonal expansion. Expanded clones tended on average to be more numerous among CD8+ T cells than CD4+.

This specimen was CD4+ or CD8+ T cells sorted from blood, taken in a trial of the OX40 agonist ivuxolimab. This receptor was obtained from an adult with an advanced solid tumor such as melanoma, head and neck, liver or kidney cancer.

The CDR3 DNA sequence: TGTGCCAGCAGCTTCCGGGACAGATCGCGAGGCGAGCAGTACTTC. Translating it yields CASSFRDRSRGEQYF. V and J are TRBV5-8 and TRBJ2-7; TRBD1 aligns across 7 bases. The V gene end was trimmed by 2 bases and the J gene end by 6 bases; junction bases not matched to a gene: 11. Germline V gene data show CDR1 as SGHTS and CDR2 as YDEGEE. The CDR3 covers 15 residues.